This TCR beta chain was observed in a study of T cell repertoires in cytomegalovirus infection. Turning to the study itself: Both CMV infection and a matching HLA type were indicated by public TCR beta signatures.

V was cut by 0 bases and J by 4 bases, with 10 bases left in between. The CDR3 is made up of 15 amino acids. The germline gives CDR1 SGHRS, CDR2 YFSETQ. One entry per CDR3 protein, called by TCRdb with MiXCR from the reads. The top ten hold around 13% of the sample, which has around 530,000 distinct CDR3 sequences, 26% seen once. This clonotype was counted only a few times. The chain is built from TRBV5-1 and TRBJ1-4; the D gene is possibly TRBD1 (6 bases). This TCR derives from a human donor in good health (CMV status not recorded). Some clones in this sample may be carry-over from other donors' samples. Sequenced: PBMCs. CDR3 in DNA: TGCGCCAGCAGCTTGGAGGGGGACGATAATGAAAAACTGTTTTTT. This encodes CASSLEGDDNEKLFF. Filled out from reference TRBV5-1 and TRBJ1-4, the complete variable domain reads KAGVTQTPRYLIKTRGQQVTLSCSPISGHRSVSWYQQTPGQGLQFLFEYFSETQRNKGNFPGRFSGRQFSNSRSEMNVSTLELGDSALYLCASSLEGDDNEKLFFGSGTQLSVL.